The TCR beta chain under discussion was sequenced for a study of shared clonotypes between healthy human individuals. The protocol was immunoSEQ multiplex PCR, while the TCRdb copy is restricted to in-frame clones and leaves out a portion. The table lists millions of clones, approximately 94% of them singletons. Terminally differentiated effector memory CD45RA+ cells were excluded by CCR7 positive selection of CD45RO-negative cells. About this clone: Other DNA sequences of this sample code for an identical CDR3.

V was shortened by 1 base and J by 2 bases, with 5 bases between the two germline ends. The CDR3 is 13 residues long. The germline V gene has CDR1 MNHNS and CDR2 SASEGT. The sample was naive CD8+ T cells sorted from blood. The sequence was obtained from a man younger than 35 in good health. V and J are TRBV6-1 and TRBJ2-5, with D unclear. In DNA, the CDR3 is TGTGCCAGCAGTGAAGGTACGCAAGAGACCCAGTACTTC. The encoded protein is CASSEGTQETQYF.